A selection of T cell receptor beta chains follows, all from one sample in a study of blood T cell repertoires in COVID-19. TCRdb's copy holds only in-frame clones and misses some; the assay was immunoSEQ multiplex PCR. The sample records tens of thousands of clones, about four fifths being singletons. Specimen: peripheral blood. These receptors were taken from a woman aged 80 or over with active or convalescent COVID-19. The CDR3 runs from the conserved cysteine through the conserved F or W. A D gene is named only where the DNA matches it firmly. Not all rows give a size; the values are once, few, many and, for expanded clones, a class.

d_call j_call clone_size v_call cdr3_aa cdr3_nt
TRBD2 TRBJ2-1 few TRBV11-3 CASSLGGTSVDNEQFF TGTGCCAGCAGCTTAGGCGGGACTAGCGTAGACAATGAGCAGTTCTTC
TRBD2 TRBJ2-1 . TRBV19 CASSIQPSGSSYNEQFF TGTGCCAGTAGTATTCAACCTAGCGGGAGCTCCTACAATGAGCAGTTCTTC
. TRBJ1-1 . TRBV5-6 CASSLVDTEAFF TGTGCCAGCAGCTTGGTCGACACTGAAGCTTTCTTT
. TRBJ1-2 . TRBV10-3 CAISDQANNYGYTF TGTGCCATCAGTGACCAAGCGAATAACTATGGCTACACCTTC
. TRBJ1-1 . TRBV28 CASSLTVRNTEAFF TGTGCCAGCAGTTTAACAGTTAGGAACACTGAAGCTTTCTTT
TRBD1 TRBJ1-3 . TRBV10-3 CAISARGTGGAGNTIYF TGTGCCATCAGCGCCAGGGGGACAGGGGGGGCTGGAAACACCATATATTTT
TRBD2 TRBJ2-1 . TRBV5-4 CASSSGTSRYNEQFF TGTGCCAGCAGCTCCGGGACTAGCAGATACAATGAGCAGTTCTTC
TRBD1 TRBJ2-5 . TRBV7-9 CASSGGQAETQYF TGTGCCAGCAGCGGGGGACAGGCAGAGACCCAGTACTTC
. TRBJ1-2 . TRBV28 CASSLSGVGYTF TGTGCCAGCAGTTTATCGGGGGTTGGCTACACCTTC
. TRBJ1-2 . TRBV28 CASSPGGRYDGYTF TGTGCCAGCAGTCCGGGGGGGAGGTACGATGGCTACACCTTC
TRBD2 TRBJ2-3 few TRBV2 CASSEASGTNTDTQYF TGTGCCAGCAGCGAAGCCTCCGGGACTAACACAGATACGCAGTATTTT
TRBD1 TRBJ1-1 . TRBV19 CASSIRGTGAEAFF TGTGCCAGTAGTATAAGGGGGACAGGGGCTGAAGCTTTCTTT
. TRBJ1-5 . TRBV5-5 CASSLDTGNQPQHF TGTGCCAGCAGCTTGGACACGGGGAATCAGCCCCAGCATTTT
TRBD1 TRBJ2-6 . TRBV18 CASSQSTGGVAGGANVLTF TGTGCCAGCTCACAATCGACAGGGGGCGTGGCAGGTGGGGCCAACGTCCTGACTTTC
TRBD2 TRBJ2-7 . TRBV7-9 CATDPSGRSYEQYF TGTGCCACCGACCCTAGCGGGAGGAGCTACGAGCAGTACTTC
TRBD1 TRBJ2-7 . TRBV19 CASSMRGPTQSYEQYF TGTGCCAGTAGTATGAGGGGGCCAACACAGTCCTACGAGCAGTACTTC
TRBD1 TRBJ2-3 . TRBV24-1 CATSESGQGPYTDTQYF TGTGCCACCAGTGAATCTGGACAGGGACCCTACACAGATACGCAGTATTTT
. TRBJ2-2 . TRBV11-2 CASSLAGTGELFF TGTGCCAGCAGCCTGGCGGGAACCGGGGAGCTGTTTTTT
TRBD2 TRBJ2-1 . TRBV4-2 CASSQDRGGGSYNEQFF TGTGCCAGCAGCCAAGATCGCGGCGGGGGCTCCTACAATGAGCAGTTCTTC
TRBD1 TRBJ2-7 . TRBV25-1 CASNRDRDHEQYF TGTGCCAGCAACCGGGACAGGGACCACGAGCAGTACTTC